Presented here are 17 T cell receptor beta chains from one specimen sequenced in a study of long-term antiretroviral therapy in people with HIV. This was the immunoSEQ v3.0 assay at survey level. This table comes from immunoSEQ multiplex PCR, and its TCRdb copy is limited to in-frame clones, with some not included. The sample carries 15,000 to 20,000 clones, roughly 80% recorded once. Source: unsorted PBMCs, taken 0.9 years after starting antiretroviral therapy. Receptors originate from a man aged 18 to 29 with HIV.

CDR3 DNA: TGTGCCAGCATGAGGGGGTCGAACACCGGGGAGCTGTTTTTT. It is translated as CASMRGSNTGELFF. The V and J genes are TRBV2 and TRBJ2-2, with D maybe TRBD1 (6 bases). The germline V gene encodes CDR1 SNHLY and CDR2 FYNNEI. The CDR3 length is 14 residues. Trimming pared 7 bases from V and 0 bases from J, leaving 9 bases between.

The chain recombines TRBV29-1 with TRBJ2-3; 9 bases line up with TRBD2. The CDR3 has 14 amino acids. V shed 8 bases, J shed 6 bases, and the junction held 12 bases outside the gene matches. The germline CDR1 and CDR2 sequences are SQVTM and ANQGSEA. The CDR3: CSFLTSGSLDTQYF. For the CDR3, the DNA is TGCAGCTTTCTGACTAGCGGCAGTCTTGATACGCAGTATTTT.

This chain uses TRBV2 with TRBJ2-2, with TRBD1 as a possible D gene (6 bases). The ends were cut back, 6 bases at V and 5 bases at J, with 10 bases in the middle. This CDR3 spans 13 amino acids. The V gene's germline CDR1 is SNHLY and CDR2 FYNNEI. CDR3 loop: CASRRQVTGELFF. CDR3 sequence (DNA): TGTGCCAGCAGGAGACAGGTGACCGGGGAGCTGTTTTTT.

This chain links TRBV2 with TRBJ1-3; no definite D call. Germline V gives CDR1 SNHLY, CDR2 FYNNEI. The CDR3 spans 11 residues. The V and J ends lost 2 bases and 7 bases respectively, with 3 bases between them. Here the CDR3 reads CASSEQNTIYF. The CDR3, as DNA: TGTGCCAGCAGTGAACAGAACACCATATATTTT.

V is TRBV6-6 and J is TRBJ1-1, with D unresolved. Deletions cut 8 bases from V and 1 base from J, with 5 bases between. This CDR3 has 11 amino acids. Germline V gene data show CDR1 as MNHNY and CDR2 as SVGAGI (reference sequence). In DNA form, the CDR3 reads TGTGCCAGCTCCGAGAACACTGAAGCTTTCTTT. Amino acid sequence: CASSENTEAFF.

This chain links TRBV6-5 with TRBJ1-1; D ambiguous. Germline V gene lookup returns CDR1 MNHEY and CDR2 SVGAGI. Trimming took 6 bases from V and 7 from J, leaving 9 bases between them. This CDR3 is built from 11 residues. CDR3 protein: CASSGRIEAFF. CDR3 DNA: TGTGCCAGCAGCGGACGCATTGAAGCTTTCTTT.

The chain has TRBV16 and TRBJ2-6; no clear D gene. In germline, CDR1 is KGHSY, CDR2 FQNENV. This CDR3 has 14 residues. The V end was cut by 6 bases, the J end by 0 bases, with 6 bases between. The CDR3 is CASSLGSGANVLTF. The CDR3 DNA sequence: TGTGCCAGCAGTCTCGGCTCTGGGGCCAACGTCCTGACTTTC.

This chain connects TRBV27 to TRBJ2-5; D is perhaps TRBD1 (6 bases). From germline, CDR1 is MNHEY and CDR2 SMNVEV (reference sequence). V lost 9 bases and J lost 5, with 19 bases in between. This CDR3 comprises 14 residues. For the CDR3, the DNA is TGTGCCAGTAAACAGGGAACCCTTCCGGAGACCCAGTACTTC. It encodes CASKQGTLPETQYF.

This clone came up once. V usage is TRBV5-1 and J usage is TRBJ2-3; 10 nucleotides align to TRBD2. The CDR3 has 16 amino acids. J gave up 5 bases and V 5 bases, and 11 bases lay outside the gene matches. The germline V gene has CDR1 SGHRS and CDR2 YFSETQ. This CDR3 is CASRHTSGTPGDTQYF. DNA for the CDR3: TGCGCCAGCAGGCACACTAGCGGGACTCCCGGAGATACGCAGTATTTT.

The J gene is TRBJ2-1, the V gene TRBV27; D ambiguous. The CDR3 runs to 14 residues. Between the trimmed V and J ends, which lost 3 bases and 9 bases, there was a span of 15 bases. CDR1 MNHEY and CDR2 SMNVEV come from the germline V gene (reference sequence). The CDR3 protein is CASSLFRSYAEQFF. CDR3 DNA sequence: TGTGCCAGCAGTTTGTTTAGGTCCTATGCTGAGCAGTTCTTC.

The rearrangement joins TRBV2 to TRBJ2-3, with D possibly matching TRBD2 (6 bases). V dropped 11 bases and J dropped 8 bases, with 23 bases sitting between them. The CDR3 has 14 amino acids. Germline loops: CDR1 SNHLY, CDR2 FYNNEI. The CDR3 coding sequence is TGTGCCCTACAGCCCGCGGGGCCCACGGGTACGCAGTATTTT. This encodes CALQPAGPTGTQYF.

CDR3 region: CASSLTLYRGEKLFF. The CDR3 nucleotides read TGTGCCAGCAGCTTAACGTTGTACAGAGGCGAAAAACTGTTTTTT. The chain is built from TRBV7-9 and TRBJ1-4; the D is unclear. The CDR3 has 15 residues. Trimming removed 2 bases at V and 8 bases at J, with 15 bases between. Germline values: CDR1 SEHNR, CDR2 FQNEAQ (reference sequence).

For the CDR3, the DNA is TGTGCCAGCAGCTCCGACAACGGCGAGCAGTACTTC. Protein: CASSSDNGEQYF. The chain has TRBV5-4 and TRBJ2-7; D unclear. Germline CDR1 reads SGHNT; CDR2 reads YYREEE (reference sequence). The V and J ends lost 3 bases and 6 bases respectively, with 10 bases between them. This CDR3 is 12 amino acids long.

The V and J genes are TRBV7-8 and TRBJ2-7, with D possibly being TRBD2 (5 bases). The CDR3 contains 15 residues. V lost 1 base, J lost 0 bases, and 10 bases lay in between. In germline, CDR1 is SGHVS, CDR2 FQNEAQ. CDR3: CASSLVRASSYEQYF. Here the CDR3 DNA reads TGTGCCAGCAGCTTAGTGAGGGCTAGCTCCTACGAGCAGTACTTC.

The chain has TRBV6-6 and TRBJ1-5; unclear D gene. In germline, CDR1 is MNHNY, CDR2 SVGAGI (reference sequence). The CDR3 length is 13 residues. Trimming cost V 6 bases and J 4 bases, with 10 bases left between them. The CDR3 loop reads CASSVKENQPQHF. The CDR3 DNA follows: TGTGCCAGCAGCGTAAAAGAGAATCAGCCCCAGCATTTT.

The rearrangement uses TRBV5-1 and TRBJ1-1, with D perhaps TRBD1 (6 bases). Trimming took off 5 bases at V and 5 bases at J, with 16 bases between the two ends. The V gene's germline CDR1 is SGHRS and CDR2 YFSETQ. This CDR3 is built from 14 residues. The CDR3 is CASRGAVGGTEAFF. The CDR3 DNA reads TGCGCCAGCAGGGGGGCCGTCGGAGGGACTGAAGCTTTCTTT.

The chain employs TRBV7-9 and TRBJ1-6, with TRBD1 identical over 7 bases. The CDR3 is made up of 15 amino acids. J gave up 9 bases and V 4 bases, and 9 bases lay outside the gene matches. Germline V gives CDR1 SEHNR, CDR2 FQNEAQ (reference sequence). CDR3 sequence reads: CASSSSGQSSSPLHF. CDR3 in DNA: TGTGCCAGCAGCTCATCGGGACAGAGCTCTTCACCCCTCCACTTT.